The sequence of this T cell receptor (beta chain) was determined in a study of T cells in tuberculosis. Per germline, CDR1 SGHDN and CDR2 FVKESK. With 1 base removed from V and 4 bases from J, the gap between germline ends came to 7 bases. This CDR3 has 14 amino acids. Sequenced by immunoSEQ multiplex PCR; TCRdb stores in-frame clones only, minus some. This table has more than 70,000 clones, approximately 91% appearing once. Sorting used thawed, overnight-rested PBMC stained with anti-CD3, a viability dye and GMM-loaded CD1B tetramer. The lipid loaded on the CD1B tetramers was C32 glucose monomycolate from Rhodococcus equi. Tetramer-negative cells, roughly 100,000 per donor, were also sorted.

The TCR was taken from an adult woman with latent tuberculosis. The chain combines TRBV14 with TRBJ2-2; unclear D gene. Sequenced sample: CD1b-GMM tetramer-negative cells sorted from PBMCs. CDR3 amino acids: CASSQVRSTGELFF. The CDR3 bases are TGTGCCAGCAGCCAAGTCAGGTCCACCGGGGAGCTGTTTTTT.